This T cell receptor (beta chain) was recorded in a study of cytomegalovirus exposure and HLA in healthy donors. Study-wide findings and caveats: A highly shared variant cluster was judged a likely technical artifact. There were some V segments, including TRBV6-2 and TRBV6-3, excluded as indistinguishable.

Comments on this clone: Its target is unknown.

PCR used 60 Vbeta primers and 13 Jbeta primers. Sequencing used immunoSEQ multiplex PCR; TCRdb keeps in-frame clones, though not all of them. The top ten clones hold approximately 1.6% of a sample with about 150,000 clones, approximately 61% of them seen once. Germline-derived CDR1 and CDR2 are SGHNT and YYREEE (reference sequence). J lost 2 bases, V lost 4 bases, and 11 bases had no gene match. This CDR3 has 17 amino acids. This donor's file did not include a recorded CMV serostatus. V usage is TRBV5-4 and J usage is TRBJ2-3; the match to TRBD2 covers 9 bases. This clonotype originated in a human donor in good health. The sample comprised PBMCs. This chain's CDR3 is CASSRSGAGGFTDTQYF. The CDR3 bases are TGTGCCAGCAGCCGGTCGGGAGCGGGAGGCTTCACAGATACGCAGTATTTT.